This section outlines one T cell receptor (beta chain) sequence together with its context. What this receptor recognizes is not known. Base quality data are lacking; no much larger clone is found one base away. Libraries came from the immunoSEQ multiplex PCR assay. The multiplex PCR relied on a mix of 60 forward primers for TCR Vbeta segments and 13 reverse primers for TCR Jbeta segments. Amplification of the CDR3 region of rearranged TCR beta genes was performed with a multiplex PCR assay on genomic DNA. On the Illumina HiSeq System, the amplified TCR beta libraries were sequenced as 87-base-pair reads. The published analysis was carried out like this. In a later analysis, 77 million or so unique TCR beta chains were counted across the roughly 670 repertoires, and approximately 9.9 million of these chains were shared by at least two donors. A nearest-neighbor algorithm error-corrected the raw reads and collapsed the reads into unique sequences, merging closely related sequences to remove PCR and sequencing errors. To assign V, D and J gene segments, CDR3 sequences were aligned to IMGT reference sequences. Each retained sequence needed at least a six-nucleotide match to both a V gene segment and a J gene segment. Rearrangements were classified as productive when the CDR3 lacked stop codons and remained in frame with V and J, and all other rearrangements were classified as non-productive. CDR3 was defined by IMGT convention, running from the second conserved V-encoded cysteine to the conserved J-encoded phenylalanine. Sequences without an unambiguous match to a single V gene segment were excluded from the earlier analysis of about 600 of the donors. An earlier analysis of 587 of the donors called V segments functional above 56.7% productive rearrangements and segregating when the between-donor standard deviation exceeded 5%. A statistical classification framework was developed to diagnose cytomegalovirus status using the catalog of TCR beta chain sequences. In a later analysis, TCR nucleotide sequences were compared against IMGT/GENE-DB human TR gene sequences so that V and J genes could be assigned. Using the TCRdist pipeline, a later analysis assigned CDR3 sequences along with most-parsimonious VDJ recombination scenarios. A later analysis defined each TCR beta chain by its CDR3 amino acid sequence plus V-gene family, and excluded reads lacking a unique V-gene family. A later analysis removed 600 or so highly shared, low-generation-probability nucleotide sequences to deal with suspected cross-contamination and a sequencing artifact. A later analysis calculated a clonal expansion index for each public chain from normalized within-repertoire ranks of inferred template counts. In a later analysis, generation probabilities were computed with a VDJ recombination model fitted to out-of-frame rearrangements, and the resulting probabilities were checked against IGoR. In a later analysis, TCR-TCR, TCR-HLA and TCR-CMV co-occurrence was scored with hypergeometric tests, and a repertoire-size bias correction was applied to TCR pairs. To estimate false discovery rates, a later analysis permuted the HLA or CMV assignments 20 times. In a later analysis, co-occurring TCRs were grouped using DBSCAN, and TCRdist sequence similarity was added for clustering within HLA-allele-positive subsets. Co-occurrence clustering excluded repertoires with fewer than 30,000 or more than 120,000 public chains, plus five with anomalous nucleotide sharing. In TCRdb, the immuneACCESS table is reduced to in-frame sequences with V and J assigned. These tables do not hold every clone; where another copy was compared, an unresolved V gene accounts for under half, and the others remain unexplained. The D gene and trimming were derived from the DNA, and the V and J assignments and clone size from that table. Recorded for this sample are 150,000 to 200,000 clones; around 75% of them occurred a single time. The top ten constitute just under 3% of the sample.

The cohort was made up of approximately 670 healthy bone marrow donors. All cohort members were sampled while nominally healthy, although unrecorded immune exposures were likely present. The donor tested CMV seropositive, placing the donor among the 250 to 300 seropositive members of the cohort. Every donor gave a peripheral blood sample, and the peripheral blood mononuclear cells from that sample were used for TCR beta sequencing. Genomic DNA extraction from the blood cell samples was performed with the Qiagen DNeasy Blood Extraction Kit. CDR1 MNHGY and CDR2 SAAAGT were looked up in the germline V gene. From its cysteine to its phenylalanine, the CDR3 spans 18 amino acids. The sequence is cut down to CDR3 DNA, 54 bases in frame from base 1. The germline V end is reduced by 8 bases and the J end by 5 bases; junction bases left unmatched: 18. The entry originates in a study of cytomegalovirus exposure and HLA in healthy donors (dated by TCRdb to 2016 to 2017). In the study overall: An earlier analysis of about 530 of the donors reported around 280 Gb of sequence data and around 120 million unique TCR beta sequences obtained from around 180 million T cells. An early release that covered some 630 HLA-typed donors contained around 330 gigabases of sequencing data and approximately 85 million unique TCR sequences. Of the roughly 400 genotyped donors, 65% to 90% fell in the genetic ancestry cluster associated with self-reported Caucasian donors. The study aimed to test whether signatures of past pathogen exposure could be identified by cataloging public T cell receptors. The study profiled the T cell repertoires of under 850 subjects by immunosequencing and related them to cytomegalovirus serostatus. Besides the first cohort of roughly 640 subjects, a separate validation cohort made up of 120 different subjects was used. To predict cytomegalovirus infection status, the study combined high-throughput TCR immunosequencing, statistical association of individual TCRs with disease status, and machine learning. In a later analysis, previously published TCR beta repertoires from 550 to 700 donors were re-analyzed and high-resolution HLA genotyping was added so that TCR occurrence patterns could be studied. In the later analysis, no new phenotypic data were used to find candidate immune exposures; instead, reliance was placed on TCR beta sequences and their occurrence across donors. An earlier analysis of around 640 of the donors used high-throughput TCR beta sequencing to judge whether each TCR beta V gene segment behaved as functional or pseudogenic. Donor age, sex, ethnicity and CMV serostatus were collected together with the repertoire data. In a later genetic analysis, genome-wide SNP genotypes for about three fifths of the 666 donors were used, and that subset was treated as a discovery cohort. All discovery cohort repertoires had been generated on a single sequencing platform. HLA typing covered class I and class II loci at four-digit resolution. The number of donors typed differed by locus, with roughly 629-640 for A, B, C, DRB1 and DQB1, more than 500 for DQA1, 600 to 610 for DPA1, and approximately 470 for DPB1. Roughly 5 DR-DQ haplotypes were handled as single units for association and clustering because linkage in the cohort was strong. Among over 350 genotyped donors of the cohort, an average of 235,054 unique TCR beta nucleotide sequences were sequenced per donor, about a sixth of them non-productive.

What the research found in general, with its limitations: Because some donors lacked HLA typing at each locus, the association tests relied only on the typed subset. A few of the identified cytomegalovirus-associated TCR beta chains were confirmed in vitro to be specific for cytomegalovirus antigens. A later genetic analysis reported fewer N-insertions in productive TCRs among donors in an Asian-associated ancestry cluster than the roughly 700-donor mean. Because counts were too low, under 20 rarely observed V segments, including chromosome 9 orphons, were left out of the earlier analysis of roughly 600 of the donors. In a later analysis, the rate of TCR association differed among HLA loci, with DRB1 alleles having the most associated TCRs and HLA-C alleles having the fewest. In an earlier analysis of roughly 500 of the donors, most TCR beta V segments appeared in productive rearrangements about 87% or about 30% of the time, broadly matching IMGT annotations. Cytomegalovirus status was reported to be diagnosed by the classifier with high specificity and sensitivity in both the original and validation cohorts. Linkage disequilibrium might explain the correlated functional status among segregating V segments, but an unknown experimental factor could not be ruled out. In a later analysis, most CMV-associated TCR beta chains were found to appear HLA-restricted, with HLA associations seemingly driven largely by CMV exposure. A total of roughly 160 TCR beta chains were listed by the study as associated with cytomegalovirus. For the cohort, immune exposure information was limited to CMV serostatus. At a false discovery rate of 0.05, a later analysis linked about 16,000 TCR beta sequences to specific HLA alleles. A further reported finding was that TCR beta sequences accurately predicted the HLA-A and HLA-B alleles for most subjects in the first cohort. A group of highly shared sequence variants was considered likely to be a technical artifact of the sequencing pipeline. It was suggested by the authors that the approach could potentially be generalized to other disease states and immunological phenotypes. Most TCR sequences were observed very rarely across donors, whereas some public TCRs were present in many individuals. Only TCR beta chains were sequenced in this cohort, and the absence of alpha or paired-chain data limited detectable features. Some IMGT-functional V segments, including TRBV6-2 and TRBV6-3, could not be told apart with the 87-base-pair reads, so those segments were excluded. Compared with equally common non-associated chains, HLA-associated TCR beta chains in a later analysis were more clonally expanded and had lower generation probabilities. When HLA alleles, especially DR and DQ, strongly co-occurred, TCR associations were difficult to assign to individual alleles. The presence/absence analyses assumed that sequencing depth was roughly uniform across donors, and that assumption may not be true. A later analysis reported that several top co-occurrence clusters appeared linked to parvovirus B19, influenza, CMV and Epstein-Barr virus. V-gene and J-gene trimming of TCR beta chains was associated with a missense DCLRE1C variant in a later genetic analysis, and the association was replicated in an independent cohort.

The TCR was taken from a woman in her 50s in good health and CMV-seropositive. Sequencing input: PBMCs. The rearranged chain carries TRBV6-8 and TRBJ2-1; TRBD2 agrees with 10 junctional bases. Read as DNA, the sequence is TGTGCCAGCGGTCGGCGGGGGACTAGCGTCCCTTTGGACAATGAGCAGTTCTTC. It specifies CASGRRGTSVPLDNEQFF.